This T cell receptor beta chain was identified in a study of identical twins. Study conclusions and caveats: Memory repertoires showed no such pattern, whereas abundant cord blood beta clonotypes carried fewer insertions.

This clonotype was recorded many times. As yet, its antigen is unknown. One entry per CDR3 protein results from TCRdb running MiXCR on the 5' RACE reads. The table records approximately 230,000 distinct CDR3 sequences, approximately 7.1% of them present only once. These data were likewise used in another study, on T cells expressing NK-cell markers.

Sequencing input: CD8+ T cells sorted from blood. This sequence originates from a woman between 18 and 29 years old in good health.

As DNA, the CDR3 is TGTGCCAGCAGTGACAGGGACTACGAGCAGTACTTC. It translates to CASSDRDYEQYF. The chain has TRBV12-3 or TRBV12-4 and TRBJ2-7; 7 nucleotides align to TRBD1. After removal of 5 bases from V and 3 bases from J, the junction contained 1 base not matched to a gene. The CDR3 has 12 residues.